This T cell receptor beta chain appears in the sequencing data of a study of blood T cell repertoires in COVID-19. In the study overall: Whether acute or convalescent, the COVID-19 samples came from the United States, Italy and Spain.

Assay: immunoSEQ multiplex PCR; the TCRdb copy retains only in-frame clones and omits some. The sample gives around 57,000 clones, about 80% of which show up once; 22% is in the top ten. This CDR3 region has 13 residues. Germline loops: CDR1 LGHDT, CDR2 YNNKEL (reference sequence). The V end lost 3 bases, the J end lost 4 bases, and 10 bases lay between the germline ends. The chain carries TRBV3-1 (or the pseudogene TRBV3-2) and TRBJ2-7; a weak D match, TRBD1 (6 bases). The receptor's source is a woman aged 60-75 years with acute or convalescent COVID-19. Input material: peripheral blood. The CDR3 sequence is CASSHRGRYEQYF. The CDR3 DNA reads TGTGCCAGCAGCCACAGGGGACGTTACGAGCAGTACTTC.